The 25 T cell receptor beta chains presented below share a single source sample, sequenced in a study of OX40 agonist ivuxolimab in advanced cancers. Using immunoSEQ multiplex PCR, the repertoire was profiled, and TCRdb retains in-frame clones only, with some absent. The sample lists roughly 61,000 clones; approximately 81% were seen once. The material was CD4+ or CD8+ T cells sorted from blood, obtained in a trial of the OX40 agonist ivuxolimab. The receptors derive from an adult with an advanced solid tumor such as melanoma, head and neck, liver or kidney cancer.

V usage is TRBV4-3 and J usage is TRBJ1-4; D gene ambiguous. V lost 0 bases, J lost 5 bases, and 10 bases lay in between. Germline V gene sequence: CDR1 LGHNA, CDR2 YSLEER. The CDR3 totals 15 residues. The CDR3 spells CASSQDRTGNEKLFF. The CDR3 DNA sequence: TGCGCCAGCAGCCAAGATAGGACGGGGAATGAAAAACTGTTTTTT.

The chain carries TRBV2 and TRBJ2-3; 9 bases agree with TRBD2. There are 16 residues in the CDR3. Germline V gives CDR1 SNHLY, CDR2 FYNNEI. V lost 3 bases to trimming and J lost 1 base; unmatched junction nucleotides: 5. CDR3 loop: CASSEMAGGGTDTQYF. The CDR3 nucleotides are TGTGCCAGCAGTGAGATGGCGGGGGGGGGCACAGATACGCAGTATTTT.

The chain is built from TRBV29-1 and TRBJ2-3; 8 bases map to TRBD2. Germline CDR1 and CDR2: SQVTM and ANQGSEA. The CDR3 loop spans 16 amino acids. J gave up 0 bases and V 6 bases, and 11 bases lay outside the gene matches. CDR3 coding DNA: TGCAGCGTGAAGGGTCGGGCTAGCGGGAGCACAGATACGCAGTATTTT. The encoded protein is CSVKGRASGSTDTQYF.

This chain uses TRBV20-1 with TRBJ1-1; D unresolved. The CDR3 length is 10 residues. The V and J ends lost 0 bases and 4 bases respectively, with 0 bases between them. Germline CDR1 reads DFQATT; CDR2 reads SNEGSKA (reference sequence). CDR3 residues: CSARDTEAFF. In nucleotides, the CDR3 is TGCAGTGCTAGAGACACTGAAGCTTTCTTT.

The chain joins TRBV19 to TRBJ2-2; D possibly corresponds to TRBD2 (6 bases). The CDR3 runs to 17 residues. The germline CDR1 and CDR2 sequences are LNHDA and SQIVND (reference sequence). V was clipped by 10 bases and J by 1 base, with 22 bases between them. The DNA for the CDR3 is TGTGCCACCACCCTTAAGTGGGACTCACTGAACACCGGGGAGCTGTTTTTT. Its translation: CATTLKWDSLNTGELFF.

In the case of this clone: The identical CDR3 is also encoded by other nucleotide sequences in the sample. V usage is TRBV2 and J usage is TRBJ2-5; D call uncertain. The CDR3 runs to 11 residues. CDR1 is SNHLY and CDR2 is FYNNEI in the germline V gene. Trimming stripped 4 bases from V and 4 bases from J, with 4 bases between. The CDR3, as DNA: TGTGCCAGCAGTGTACGAGAGACCCAGTACTTC. Translation: CASSVRETQYF.

The rearrangement uses TRBV5-1 and TRBJ2-1, with D perhaps matching TRBD1 (6 bases). The germline V gene encodes CDR1 SGHRS and CDR2 YFSETQ. Deletions cut 3 bases from V and 2 bases from J, with 9 bases between. The CDR3 sequence is 14 residues long. This CDR3 is CASSSRGTYNEQFF. CDR3 in DNA: TGCGCCAGCAGCTCCAGGGGAACCTACAATGAGCAGTTCTTC.

The rearrangement links TRBV28 to TRBJ2-6; tentative D call: TRBD2 (6 bases). CDR1 and CDR2 (germline): MDHEN, SYDVKM. Trimming took 8 bases from V and 1 from J, leaving 21 bases between them. This CDR3 has 18 amino acids. CDR3 coding DNA: TGTGCCAGCCCCCTGGAGGGGACGGTGAATTCTGGGGCCAACGTCCTGACTTTC. It encodes CASPLEGTVNSGANVLTF.

The rearrangement uses TRBV9 and TRBJ2-5; D possibly corresponds to TRBD1 (5 bases). Trimming shortened V by 3 bases and J by 2 bases, and 17 bases separated the two germline ends. Per germline, CDR1 SGDLS and CDR2 YYNGEE. The CDR3 runs to 16 residues. The CDR3 loop is CASSARVGTGQETQYF. The CDR3, as DNA: TGTGCCAGCAGCGCCCGGGTGGGAACAGGACAAGAGACCCAGTACTTC.

There are a few counts of this clone. This chain connects TRBV18 to TRBJ2-5; no definite D call. Trimming took off 2 bases at V and 4 bases at J, with 8 bases between the two ends. The germline V gene encodes CDR1 KGHSH and CDR2 LQKENI. The CDR3 consists of 13 residues. CDR3 DNA: TGTGCCAGCTCACCAGAGGCGGCAGAGACCCAGTACTTC. Its translation is CASSPEAAETQYF.

This clone has only one observation. The chain is built from TRBV7-9 and TRBJ1-2, with D unresolved. CDR3 length: 13 amino acids. V lost 0 bases to trimming and J lost 3 bases, with 5 bases between them. Germline CDR1 reads SEHNR; CDR2 reads FQNEAQ (reference sequence). The CDR3 DNA follows: TGTGCCAGCAGCTTAGCGGCGGACTATGGCTACACCTTC. Translated: CASSLAADYGYTF.

This CDR3 is CASNPSPGNTEAFF. CDR3 bases: TGTGCCAGCAACCCCTCCCCGGGGAACACTGAAGCTTTCTTT. The chain combines TRBV6-4 with TRBJ1-1; D ambiguous. V was shortened by 7 bases and J by 1 base, with 13 bases between the two germline ends. Germline CDR1 and CDR2: MRHNA and SNTAGT. The CDR3 is 14 amino acids.

The chain combines TRBV19 with TRBJ2-7; TRBD2 matches 7 bases. Germline CDR1 and CDR2: LNHDA and SQIVND (reference sequence). The J segment lost 2 bases and the V segment lost 3 bases, leaving 1 base of the junction unmatched. This CDR3 contains 13 residues. Here the CDR3 reads CASSMGGAYEQYF. The CDR3 coding sequence is TGTGCCAGTAGTATGGGAGGGGCCTACGAGCAGTACTTC. Full variable domain (outside the CDR3, taken from reference TRBV19 and TRBJ2-7): DGGITQSPKYLFRKEGQNVTLSCEQNLNHDAMYWYRQDPGQGLRLIYYSQIVNDFQKGDIAEGYSVSREKKESFPLTVTSAQKNPTAFYLCASSMGGAYEQYFGPGTRLTVT.

In its sample, this clone was seen a few times. The J gene is TRBJ1-2, the V gene TRBV19, with 8 bases that match TRBD1. The V and J ends lost 4 bases and 6 bases, in that order; junction bases with no gene match: 1. The V gene's germline CDR1 is LNHDA and CDR2 SQIVND (reference sequence). The CDR3 is 12 residues long. Here the CDR3 DNA reads TGTGCCAGTAGTAGGACAGGGAATGGCTACACCTTC. It codes for CASSRTGNGYTF.

This clone was seen just once. This chain uses TRBV28 with TRBJ2-7; weak D call: TRBD2 (6 bases). The V and J ends lost 4 bases and 4 bases respectively, with 14 bases between them. There are 14 residues in the CDR3. Germline CDR1 is MDHEN and CDR2 is SYDVKM. The CDR3 region has the DNA TGTGCCAGCAGTTCCCCGGCGGGAATATACGAGCAGTACTTC. Its translation: CASSSPAGIYEQYF.

V gene TRBV1 combines with J gene TRBJ2-3; the D segment call TRBD2 is taken from the table without a DNA check. TRBV1 is recorded as a pseudogene. The CDR3 is 18 residues long. In nucleotides, the CDR3 is TGCACCAGCAGCCAAGATCAACGACTAGCGGGAGGCACAGATACGCAGTATTTT. It codes for CTSSQDQRLAGGTDTQYF.

The J gene is TRBJ2-1, the V gene TRBV7-6, with a possible D match to TRBD2 (5 bases). CDR3 length: 15 amino acids. V was trimmed by 2 bases and J by 2 bases, leaving 10 bases between them. Germline lookup yields CDR1 SGHVS and CDR2 FNYEAQ. CDR3 in DNA: TGTGCCAGCAGCTTAAAAGCGGAAACCTACAATGAGCAGTTCTTC. Residues: CASSLKAETYNEQFF.

This clone has just a few counts. The V and J genes are TRBV7-9 and TRBJ2-1, with TRBD1 matching over 10 bases. Germline V gene sequence: CDR1 SEHNR, CDR2 FQNEAQ (reference sequence). The V segment lost 6 bases and the J segment 6 bases; nucleotides outside the gene matches: 11. The CDR3 totals 16 residues. CDR3 in DNA: TGTGCCAGCAGAAGACAGGGGGCTCAAGGGGTCAATGAGCAGTTCTTC. This codes for CASRRQGAQGVNEQFF.

The J gene is TRBJ2-5, the V gene TRBV5-1, with no clear D. The CDR3 covers 12 residues. Germline V CDR1 and CDR2: SGHRS, YFSETQ. The V end lost 0 bases, the J end lost 5 bases, and 5 bases lay between the germline ends. CDR3 region: CASSLAGETQYF. In DNA form, the CDR3 reads TGCGCCAGCAGCTTGGCAGGCGAGACCCAGTACTTC.

V usage is TRBV30 and J usage is TRBJ1-3; possible D gene TRBD1, 5 bases. Germline CDR1 and CDR2: GTSNPN and SVGIG (reference sequence). The CDR3 runs 15 residues. V lost 3 bases to trimming and J lost 3 bases, with 15 bases between them. The DNA for the CDR3 is TGTGCCTGGAGCCCGGGCAGGGCTTTTGGAAACACCATATATTTT. This gives the protein CAWSPGRAFGNTIYF. Full variable domain (rest looked up from reference TRBV30 and TRBJ1-3): SQTIHQWPATLVQPVGSPLSLECTVEGTSNPNLYWYRQAAGRGLQLLFYSVGIGQISSEVPQNLSASRPQDRQFILSSKKLLLSDSGFYLCAWSPGRAFGNTIYFGEGSWLTVV.

The chain employs TRBV28 and TRBJ1-2; D might be TRBD1 (6 bases). The V end lost 3 bases, the J end lost 4 bases, and 12 bases lay between the germline ends. The CDR3 spans 14 residues. Germline assignment: CDR1 MDHEN and CDR2 SYDVKM. CDR3 protein: CASSFTGTSYGYTF. The CDR3 bases are TGTGCCAGCAGTTTCACAGGGACTAGCTATGGCTACACCTTC.

Regarding this clone: Other DNA sequences within the sample encode an identical CDR3. V is TRBV5-1 and J is TRBJ2-3, with 10 positions matching TRBD2. The V gene end was trimmed by 0 bases and the J gene end by 2 bases; junction bases not matched to a gene: 3. The CDR3 contains 16 residues. The germline V gene encodes CDR1 SGHRS and CDR2 YFSETQ. The CDR3 bases are TGCGCCAGCAGCTTGGGACTAGCGGGTTCCACAGATACGCAGTATTTT. Amino acids: CASSLGLAGSTDTQYF. The variable domain in full, with the rest retrieved from reference TRBV5-1 and TRBJ2-3, is KAGVTQTPRYLIKTRGQQVTLSCSPISGHRSVSWYQQTPGQGLQFLFEYFSETQRNKGNFPGRFSGRQFSNSRSEMNVSTLELGDSALYLCASSLGLAGSTDTQYFGPGTRLTVL.

The V gene is TRBV19, the J gene TRBJ2-1; D unclear. The CDR3 has 17 amino acids. In germline, CDR1 is LNHDA, CDR2 SQIVND (reference sequence). V lost 7 bases and J lost 0, with 19 bases in between. CDR3 residues: CASKKGGSASSYNEQFF. CDR3 DNA sequence: TGTGCCAGTAAAAAGGGCGGATCCGCGAGCTCCTACAATGAGCAGTTCTTC.

This clone was picked up one time. The gene calls are TRBV27 and TRBJ1-1; no definite D call. V lost 6 bases and J lost 4, with 15 bases in between. The germline V gene has CDR1 MNHEY and CDR2 SMNVEV (reference sequence). There are 14 residues in the CDR3. The CDR3 DNA reads TGTGCCAGCAGACCGACACCCAGTCCCACTGAAGCTTTCTTT. Translating gives CASRPTPSPTEAFF.

This clone has just one count. This chain connects TRBV6-1 to TRBJ2-2; D is uncertain. Germline lookup yields CDR1 MNHNS and CDR2 SASEGT. CDR3 length equals 16 residues. Trimming stripped 3 bases from V and 3 bases from J, with 14 bases between. The CDR3 sequence: CASSDRLRQDTGELFF. CDR3 sequence (DNA): TGTGCCAGCAGTGACAGGTTAAGACAAGACACCGGGGAGCTGTTTTTT.